This is a list of T cell receptor beta chains from one sample in a study of T cell responses to AZD1222 COVID-19 vaccine. The method was immunoSEQ multiplex PCR; TCRdb's version includes in-frame clones alone and lacks a portion of them. Its clone listing holds around 140,000 clones. Sequencing was done on a sample of peripheral blood. These receptors were collected from an adult in good health. Both conserved end residues are part of each CDR3. Fields, in order: D gene, J gene, V gene, CDR3 DNA, CDR3 protein. The D gene is left open where the match is weak.

>TRBD2|TRBJ2-5|TRBV2
TGTGCCAGCAGTGAAGCGCGGACTAGCGGGGCCTCCCAAGAGACCCAGTACTTC
CASSEARTSGASQETQYF
>.|TRBJ1-3|TRBV6-1
TGTGCCAGCAGTGAAGTGGGACCCATCTCTGGAAACACCATATATTTT
CASSEVGPISGNTIYF
>.|TRBJ2-6|TRBV9
TGTGCCAGCAGCGTAGATCTAGGGGGGAACTCTGGGGCCAACGTCCTGACTTTC
CASSVDLGGNSGANVLTF
>.|TRBJ1-6|TRBV28
TGTGCCGCCCGAACCCTCCCTACTAGATTTAATTCACCCCTCCACTTT
CAARTLPTRFNSPLHF
>.|TRBJ2-3|TRBV9
TGTGCCAGTGCCCGGGTCACAGATACGCAGTATTTT
CASARVTDTQYF
>TRBD2|TRBJ2-1|TRBV7-9
TGTGCCAGCAGCTTAGATTCCCTAGCGGGTTTGCAGTTCTTC
CASSLDSLAGLQFF
>TRBD1|TRBJ1-1|TRBV25-1
TGTGCCAGCAGTTTCAACAGGGGGCTAGACACTGAAGCTTTCTTT
CASSFNRGLDTEAFF
>.|TRBJ1-4|TRBV2
TGTGCCAGCAGCGCGGACTATAATGAAAAACTGTTTTTT
CASSADYNEKLFF
>.|TRBJ1-3|TRBV5-1
TGCGCCAGCAGCTTGTGGCAGGGTGGAAACACCATATATTTT
CASSLWQGGNTIYF
>.|TRBJ1-4|TRBV7-9
TGTGCCAGCAGCCCCGACGGCTATAATGAAAAACTGTTTTTT
CASSPDGYNEKLFF
>.|TRBJ1-4|TRBV28
TGTGCCAGCAGTCAAGCGGCGGGTAGTGAAAAACTGTTTTTT
CASSQAAGSEKLFF
>.|TRBJ1-2|TRBV4-1
TGCGCCAGCAGCCAAGATGGAAGGCAGGGAGATGGCTACACCTTC
CASSQDGRQGDGYTF
>TRBD2|TRBJ2-1|TRBV27
TGTGCCAGCAGTCTCTCGAGCGGGGGGGTCTACAATGAGCAGTTCTTC
CASSLSSGGVYNEQFF
>TRBD2|TRBJ2-3|TRBV2
TGTGCCAGCGGAACTACTGGACTAGCGGGGGGTTACACAGATACGCAGTATTTT
CASGTTGLAGGYTDTQYF
>.|TRBJ1-2|TRBV3-1/TRBV3-2
TGTGCCAGCAGCCAAGCTAGGGCAGGGAACTATGGCTACACCTTC
CASSQARAGNYGYTF
>TRBD1|TRBJ1-2|TRBV6-5
TGTGCCAGCAGTTACTCCTGGACAGGGGTCGACTACACCTTC
CASSYSWTGVDYTF
>.|TRBJ1-4|TRBV6-5
TGTGCCAGCAGTTTCCAAGAAAAACTGTTTTTT
CASSFQEKLFF
>.|TRBJ1-2|TRBV7-9
TGTGCCAGCAGCTCCCTTAACGGGGCGGGGCGCTACACCTTC
CASSSLNGAGRYTF
>.|TRBJ2-5|TRBV6-5
TGTGCCAGTACCGAGAGGGGCCCCTTAGGGGAGACCCAGTACTTC
CASTERGPLGETQYF
>.|TRBJ1-2|TRBV3-1/TRBV3-2
TGTGCCAGCAGGCCCGGGACCGATCCGGGCTATGGCTACACCTTC
CASRPGTDPGYGYTF
>.|TRBJ1-1|TRBV2
TGTGCCAGCAGTCCCGCCCCGGGACAAGTTTCAGCTTTCTTT
CASSPAPGQVSAFF
>TRBD1|TRBJ1-2|TRBV28
TGTGCCAGCAGCAACCCCGATCGACAGGGCTGGGACTATGGCTACACCTTC
CASSNPDRQGWDYGYTF
>.|TRBJ2-5|TRBV11-3
TGTGCCAGCAGCCTTCAAGCAGGGGGGCAAGAGACCCAGTACTTC
CASSLQAGGQETQYF
>.|TRBJ2-1|TRBV18
TGTGCCAGCTCACCCCAGGTGGCCCCCCTTCGAAATGAGCAGTTCTTC
CASSPQVAPLRNEQFF
>.|TRBJ1-3|TRBV6-1
TGTGCCAGCAGTGAAGGGACAGTATCGGTTGGAAACACCATATATTTT
CASSEGTVSVGNTIYF
>.|TRBJ2-2|TRBV7-3
TGTGCCAGCAGCTTAGGGCGGGGGAACACCGGGGAGCTGTTTTTT
CASSLGRGNTGELFF
>.|TRBJ1-1|TRBV30
TGTGCCTGGAGGCAGCTAACCAACACTGAAGCTTTCTTT
CAWRQLTNTEAFF
>.|TRBJ1-2|TRBV28
TGTGCCAGCAGTCCCCCGCAGGTGGGGGGCTATGGCTACACCTTC
CASSPPQVGGYGYTF
>.|TRBJ2-3|TRBV11-3
TGTGCCAGCAGCCCGGGGGGCCGGGGCACAGATACGCAGTATTTT
CASSPGGRGTDTQYF
>TRBD1|TRBJ1-5|TRBV23-1
TGCGCCAGCAGCCGGCAACGGTGGGACAGGGCTCCTTCTTTAGCCTGTCAGCCCCAGCATTTT
CASSRQRWDRAPSLACQPQHF
>.|TRBJ2-7|TRBV10-3
TGTGCCATCAGCCGGTCAGGAACCTACGAGCAGTACTTC
CAISRSGTYEQYF
>.|TRBJ1-5|TRBV15
TGTGCCACCAGTACCGAAGTGAGCAATCAGCCCCAGCATTTT
CATSTEVSNQPQHF
>.|TRBJ1-1|TRBV12-3/TRBV12-4
TGTGCCAGCAGTGACACGATGAACACTGAAGCTTTCTTT
CASSDTMNTEAFF
>TRBD2|TRBJ2-1|TRBV3-1/TRBV3-2
TGTGCCAGCAGCCAATGGGCGGGGGGGCCCGCCTACAATGAGCAGTTCTTC
CASSQWAGGPAYNEQFF
>TRBD2|TRBJ2-3|TRBV24-1
TGTGCCACCAGTGATCCCACCACTAGCGGGGGGGCCGGAGATACGCAGTATTTT
CATSDPTTSGGAGDTQYF
>.|TRBJ1-2|TRBV11-2
TGTGCCAGCAGCTGGATACAGGGTGGCTACACCTTC
CASSWIQGGYTF
>TRBD1|TRBJ1-2|TRBV6-1
TGTGCCAGCAGTGAAGGACAGGGCTGGGGCTACACCTTC
CASSEGQGWGYTF
>.|TRBJ1-1|TRBV9
TGTGCCAGCAGCGTAGATGGGGGGACCTACACTGAAGCTTTCTTT
CASSVDGGTYTEAFF
>.|TRBJ1-5|TRBV20-1
TGCAGTGCTGGGGATCAGCCCCAGCATTTT
CSAGDQPQHF
>.|TRBJ1-1|TRBV7-8
TGTGCCAGCAGCTCCCAAGGGGGGGGGACTGAAGCTTTCTTT
CASSSQGGGTEAFF
>TRBD1|TRBJ1-2|TRBV9
TGTGCCAGCAGGGGACAGGGAGCGTATGGCTACACCTTC
CASRGQGAYGYTF